The rows below give T cell receptor beta chains drawn from one sample of a study of cytomegalovirus exposure and HLA in healthy donors. The table came from immunoSEQ multiplex PCR; TCRdb's copy has only in-frame clones and leaves some out. Of fewer than 95,000 clones in the sample, 80% were seen once. The material sequenced was PBMCs. The receptor source for this set is a man aged 18 to 35 in good health and CMV-seronegative. The CDR3 runs from the conserved cysteine through the conserved F or W. The order of the fields is V gene, J gene, D gene, clone size, CDR3 protein, CDR3 DNA. D genes are given only for firm matches. A clone size is listed for some rows: how often the clone was seen (once, few, many), or a class if it is expanded.

>TRBV30|TRBJ2-7|TRBD2|NA
CAWSQDLLAGDPYEQYF
TGTGCCTGGAGTCAGGACCTCCTAGCGGGGGACCCCTACGAGCAGTACTTC
>TRBV7-2|TRBJ2-5|TRBD1|NA
CASSSRQGLGETQYF
TGTGCCAGCAGCTCCAGACAGGGGCTGGGGGAGACCCAGTACTTC
>TRBV2|TRBJ2-1|TRBD2|NA
CASTLRGLGQFF
TGTGCCAGCACCCTGAGGGGACTAGGGCAGTTCTTC
>TRBV5-6|TRBJ1-5|TRBD1|NA
CASRSQGAPNQPQHF
TGTGCCAGCAGATCACAGGGGGCCCCTAATCAGCCCCAGCATTTT
>TRBV6-9|TRBJ1-2|NA|NA
CASSYHYPASGYSNYGYTF
TGTGCCAGCAGTTACCATTACCCGGCCTCAGGGTATTCTAACTATGGCTACACCTTC
>TRBV2|TRBJ2-1|NA|NA
CASTEVLLGREQFF
TGTGCCAGCACTGAAGTCCTACTAGGACGTGAGCAGTTCTTC
>TRBV7-6|TRBJ2-5|NA|NA
CASTPGEKETQYF
TGTGCCAGCACTCCGGGGGAAAAAGAGACCCAGTACTTC
>TRBV7-9|TRBJ1-5|TRBD1|NA
CASSFSDRVGQPQHF
TGTGCCAGCAGCTTTTCGGACAGGGTGGGTCAGCCCCAGCATTTT
>TRBV14|TRBJ1-1|NA|NA
CASSQARQTIEAFF
TGTGCCAGCAGCCAAGCGCGCCAAACCATTGAAGCTTTCTTT
>TRBV6-5|TRBJ1-2|NA|NA
CASSSPGIRYTF
TGTGCCAGCAGTTCTCCGGGGATACGCTACACCTTC
>TRBV6-1|TRBJ1-1|TRBD1|NA
CASSERTGRTEAFF
TGTGCCAGCAGTGAGCGGACAGGGCGCACTGAAGCTTTCTTT
>TRBV12-5|TRBJ2-1|TRBD1|NA
CASGFPQTGWNEQFF
TGTGCTAGTGGTTTCCCCCAGACAGGGTGGAATGAGCAGTTCTTC
>TRBV7-6|TRBJ2-5|NA|once
CASSSLGTGEETQYF
TGTGCCAGCAGCTCCCTCGGGACTGGGGAGGAGACCCAGTACTTC
>TRBV6-1|TRBJ2-7|NA|NA
CASSDPQITGKDEQYF
TGTGCCAGCAGTGACCCGCAGATCACAGGGAAGGACGAGCAGTACTTC
>TRBV6-6|TRBJ1-2|TRBD1|NA
CASSYNWDSGGYTF
TGTGCCAGCAGTTACAATTGGGACAGCGGAGGCTACACCTTC
>TRBV10-3|TRBJ2-3|TRBD2|NA
CAISVFSGSTDTQYF
TGTGCCATCAGTGTTTTTAGCGGGTCCACAGATACGCAGTATTTT
>TRBV5-6|TRBJ1-1|NA|NA
CASSFGGDAFF
TGTGCCAGCAGCTTCGGAGGGGACGCTTTCTTT
>TRBV6-4|TRBJ1-5|NA|NA
CASSAELNQPQHF
TGTGCCAGCAGTGCGGAGCTTAATCAGCCCCAGCATTTT